These 7 T cell receptor beta chains came from one sample sequenced in a study of OX40 agonist ivuxolimab in advanced cancers. The method behind the library was the immunoSEQ multiplex PCR assay. TCRdb mirrors the immuneACCESS table, restricted to in-frame sequences. Some clones are absent from its copies; in checked studies, under half trace to an unresolved V gene, and the reason for the others is unknown. The sample table holds tens of thousands of clones, of which 70% to 90% were seen once. The ten top clones hold 0.7% to 0.9% of the sample. The sample in question was CD4+ or CD8+ T cells sorted from blood, obtained in a trial of the OX40 agonist ivuxolimab. The receptors were gathered from an adult with an advanced solid tumor such as melanoma, head and neck, liver or kidney cancer.

The CDR3, as DNA: TGTGCCAGCAGCGTAGACTATAGCAATCAGCCCCAGCATTTT. Encoded protein: CASSVDYSNQPQHF. The chain couples TRBV2 to TRBJ1-5, with no clear D. This CDR3 region has 14 residues. Germline assignment: CDR1 SNHLY and CDR2 FYNNEI. V lost 6 bases to trimming and J lost 0 bases, with 9 bases between them.

This clone was detected a few times. CDR3: CAWDRGRGQPQHF. CDR3 nucleotides: TGTGCCTGGGACAGGGGGCGAGGTCAGCCCCAGCATTTT. The chain is built from TRBV30 and TRBJ1-5, with 10 bases lining up with TRBD1. This CDR3 is 13 amino acids long. Trimming took 5 bases from V and 6 from J; bases not matched to a gene: 4. Per the germline V gene, CDR1 is GTSNPN and CDR2 is SVGIG (reference sequence).

The V and J genes are TRBV7-8 and TRBJ2-2, with 9 bases that match TRBD1. Germline V gives CDR1 SGHVS, CDR2 FQNEAQ. The CDR3 is 14 amino acids. The V segment lost 3 bases and the J segment 7 bases; nucleotides outside the gene matches: 3. CDR3 DNA sequence: TGTGCCAGCAGCTTCGGGACAGGGTTCGGGGAGCTGTTTTTT. It translates to CASSFGTGFGELFF.

The V and J genes are TRBV6-1 and TRBJ2-6, with unresolved D. The CDR3 has 16 amino acids. The germline V gene encodes CDR1 MNHNS and CDR2 SASEGT. V was shortened by 2 bases and J by 0 bases, with 8 bases between the two germline ends. The CDR3 DNA reads TGTGCCAGCAGTGAACAAGGGAACTCTGGGGCCAACGTCCTGACTTTC. This sequence encodes CASSEQGNSGANVLTF.

CDR3 region: CASSKPGLLGYEQYF. CDR3 nucleotide sequence: TGTGCCAGCAGCAAACCGGGACTTTTAGGGTACGAGCAGTACTTC. The gene calls are TRBV7-9 and TRBJ2-7; weak D call: TRBD2 (6 bases). The ends were cut back, 5 bases at V and 4 bases at J, with 18 bases in the middle. The CDR3 has 15 amino acids. CDR1 is SEHNR and CDR2 is FQNEAQ in the germline V gene (reference sequence).

This chain joins TRBV7-2 and TRBJ2-5; D is possibly TRBD1 (6 bases). V shed 5 bases and J shed 0 bases, with 13 bases lying between them. This CDR3 spans 15 amino acids. From germline, CDR1 is SGHTA and CDR2 FQGNSA. Written as DNA, the CDR3 is TGTGCCAGCAGCCAAGTTAGGGGGAACCAAGAGACCCAGTACTTC. Its protein is CASSQVRGNQETQYF.

The genes are TRBV5-4 and TRBJ1-2; TRBD1 is a possible D gene (5 bases). Germline CDR1 is SGHNT and CDR2 is YYREEE (reference sequence). The CDR3 is made up of 15 amino acids. The ends were cut back, 0 bases at V and 0 bases at J, with 9 bases in the middle. Here the CDR3 DNA reads TGTGCCAGCAGCTTGGCCCAGACAGCTAACTATGGCTACACCTTC. Its translation is CASSLAQTANYGYTF. Using reference TRBV5-4 and TRBJ1-2 for the parts outside the CDR3, the full variable domain is ETGVTQSPTHLIKTRGQQVTLRCSSQSGHNTVSWYQQALGQGPQFIFQYYREEENGRGNFPPRFSGLQFPNYSSELNVNALELDDSALYLCASSLAQTANYGYTFGSGTRLTVV.